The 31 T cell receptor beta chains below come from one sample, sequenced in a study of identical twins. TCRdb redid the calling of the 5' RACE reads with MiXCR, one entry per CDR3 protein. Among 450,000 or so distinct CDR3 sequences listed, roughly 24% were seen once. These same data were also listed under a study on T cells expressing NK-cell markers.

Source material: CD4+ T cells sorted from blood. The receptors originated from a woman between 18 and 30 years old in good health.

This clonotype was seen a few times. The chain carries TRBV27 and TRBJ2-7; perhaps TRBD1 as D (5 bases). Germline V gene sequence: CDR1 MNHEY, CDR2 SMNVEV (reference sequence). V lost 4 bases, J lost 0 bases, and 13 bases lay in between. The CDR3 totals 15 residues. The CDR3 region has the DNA TGTGCCAGCAGTTCTCCGACAGACTTCTCCTACGAGCAGTACTTC. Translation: CASSSPTDFSYEQYF.

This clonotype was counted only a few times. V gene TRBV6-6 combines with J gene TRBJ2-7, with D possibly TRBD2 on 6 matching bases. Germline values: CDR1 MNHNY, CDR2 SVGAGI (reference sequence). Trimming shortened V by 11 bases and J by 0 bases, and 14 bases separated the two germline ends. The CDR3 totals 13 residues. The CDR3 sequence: CASMAGSSYEQYF. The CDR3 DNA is TGTGCCTCGATGGCGGGGAGCTCCTACGAGCAGTACTTC.

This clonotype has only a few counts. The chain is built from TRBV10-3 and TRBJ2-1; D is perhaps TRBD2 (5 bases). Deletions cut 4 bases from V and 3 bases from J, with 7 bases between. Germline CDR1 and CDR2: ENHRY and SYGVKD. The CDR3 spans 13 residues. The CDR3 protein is CAISARDYNEQFF. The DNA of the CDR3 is TGTGCCATCAGTGCCCGGGACTACAATGAGCAGTTCTTC.

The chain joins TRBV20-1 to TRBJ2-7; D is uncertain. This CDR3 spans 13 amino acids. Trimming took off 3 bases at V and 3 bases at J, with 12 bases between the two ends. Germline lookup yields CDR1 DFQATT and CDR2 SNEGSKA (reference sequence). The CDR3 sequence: CSASRLPNYEQYF. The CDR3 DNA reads TGCAGTGCTAGTAGGCTCCCAAACTACGAGCAGTACTTC.

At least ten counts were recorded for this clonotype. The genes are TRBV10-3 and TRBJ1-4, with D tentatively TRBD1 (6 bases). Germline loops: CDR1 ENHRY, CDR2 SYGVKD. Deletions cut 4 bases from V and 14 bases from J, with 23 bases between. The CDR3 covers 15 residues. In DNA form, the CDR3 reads TGTGCCATCAGTGCCCGGGACACACCTTCGGGGAGCCTGTTTTTT. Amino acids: CAISARDTPSGSLFF.

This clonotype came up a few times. The CDR3 DNA sequence: TGTGCCAGCAGCTTGGTTTCCGGGGGCCGGGGTGAGCAGTTCTTC. It codes for CASSLVSGGRGEQFF. The J gene is TRBJ2-1, the V gene TRBV5-6, with D perhaps assigned TRBD1 or TRBD2 (6 bases each). Germline CDR1 and CDR2: SGHDT and YYEEEE. This CDR3 is 15 amino acids long. V lost 0 bases, J lost 9 bases, and 16 bases lay in between.

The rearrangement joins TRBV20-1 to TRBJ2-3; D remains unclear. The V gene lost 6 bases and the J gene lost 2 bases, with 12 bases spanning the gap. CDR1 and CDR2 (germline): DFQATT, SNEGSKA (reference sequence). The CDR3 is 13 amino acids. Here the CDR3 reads CSAFIHSTDTQYF. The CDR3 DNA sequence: TGCAGTGCCTTCATCCACTCCACAGATACGCAGTATTTT.

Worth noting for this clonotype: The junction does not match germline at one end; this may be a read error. This CDR3 is CAISPRLSDGELFF. The CDR3 bases are TGTGCCATCAGCCCCCGGCTCAGCGACGGGGAGCTGTTTTTT. The rearrangement joins TRBV5-6 to TRBJ2-2; D remains ambiguous. CDR1 and CDR2 (germline): SGHDT, YYEEEE. The CDR3 length is 14 residues.

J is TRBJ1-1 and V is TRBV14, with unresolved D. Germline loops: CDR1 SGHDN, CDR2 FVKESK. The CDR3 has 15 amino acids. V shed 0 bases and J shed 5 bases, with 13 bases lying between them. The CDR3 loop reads CASSQDLGLGTEAFF. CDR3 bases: TGTGCCAGCAGCCAAGATCTAGGGTTGGGAACTGAAGCTTTCTTT. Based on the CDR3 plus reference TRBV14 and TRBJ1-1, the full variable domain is EAGVTQFPSHSVIEKGQTVTLRCDPISGHDNLYWYRRVMGKEIKFLLHFVKESKQDESGMPNNRFLAERTGGTYSTLKVQPAELEDSGVYFCASSQDLGLGTEAFFGQGTRLTVV.

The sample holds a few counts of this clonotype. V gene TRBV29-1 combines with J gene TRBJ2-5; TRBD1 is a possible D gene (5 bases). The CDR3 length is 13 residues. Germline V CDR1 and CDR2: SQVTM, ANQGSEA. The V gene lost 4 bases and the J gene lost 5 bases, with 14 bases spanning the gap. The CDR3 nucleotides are TGCAGCGTTGTAAGGGGAAACGGGGAGACCCAGTACTTC. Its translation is CSVVRGNGETQYF.

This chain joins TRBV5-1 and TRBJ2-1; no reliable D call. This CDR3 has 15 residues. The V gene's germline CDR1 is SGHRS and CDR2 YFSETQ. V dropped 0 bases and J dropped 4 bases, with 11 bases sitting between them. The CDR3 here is CASSLVAAEYNEQFF. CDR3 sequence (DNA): TGCGCCAGCAGCTTGGTGGCAGCCGAATACAATGAGCAGTTCTTC.

CDR3: CASSLDEWETQYF. The CDR3 DNA reads TGCGCCAGCAGCTTGGATGAGTGGGAGACCCAGTACTTC. The chain is built from TRBV5-1 and TRBJ2-5; no clear D. Trimming shortened V by 0 bases and J by 5 bases, and 8 bases separated the two germline ends. From germline, CDR1 is SGHRS and CDR2 YFSETQ. This CDR3 spans 13 amino acids. Full variable domain (rest looked up from reference TRBV5-1 and TRBJ2-5): KAGVTQTPRYLIKTRGQQVTLSCSPISGHRSVSWYQQTPGQGLQFLFEYFSETQRNKGNFPGRFSGRQFSNSRSEMNVSTLELGDSALYLCASSLDEWETQYFGPGTRLLVL.

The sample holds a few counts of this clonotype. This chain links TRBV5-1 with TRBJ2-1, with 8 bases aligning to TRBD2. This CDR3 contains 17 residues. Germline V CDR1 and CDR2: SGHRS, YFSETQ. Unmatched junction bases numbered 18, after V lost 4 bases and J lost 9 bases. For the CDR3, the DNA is TGCGCCAGCAGCCCCGGGACTAGGAATTTCCTTGGCGGTGAGCAGTTCTTC. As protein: CASSPGTRNFLGGEQFF.

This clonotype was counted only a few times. CDR3 region: CASSESWPGSTEAFF. The CDR3 DNA reads as TGTGCCAGCAGTGAATCGTGGCCGGGGAGCACTGAAGCTTTCTTT. This chain uses TRBV2 with TRBJ1-1; no definite D call. The length of the CDR3 is 15 residues. V was cut by 2 bases and J by 4 bases, with 14 bases left in between. Germline-derived CDR1 and CDR2 are SNHLY and FYNNEI.

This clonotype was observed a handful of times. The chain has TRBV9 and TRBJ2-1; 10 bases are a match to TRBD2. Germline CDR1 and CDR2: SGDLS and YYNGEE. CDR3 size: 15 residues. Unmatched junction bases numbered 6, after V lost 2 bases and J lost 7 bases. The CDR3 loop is CASSVFSGGRNEQFF. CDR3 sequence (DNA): TGTGCCAGCAGCGTTTTTAGCGGGGGGCGAAATGAGCAGTTCTTC.

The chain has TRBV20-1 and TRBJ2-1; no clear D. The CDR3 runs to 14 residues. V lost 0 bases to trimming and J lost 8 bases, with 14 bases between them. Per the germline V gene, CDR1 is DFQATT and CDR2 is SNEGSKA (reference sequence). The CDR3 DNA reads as TGCAGTGCTAGAGATCGAACTTCTGGGGATGAGCAGTTCTTC. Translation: CSARDRTSGDEQFF.

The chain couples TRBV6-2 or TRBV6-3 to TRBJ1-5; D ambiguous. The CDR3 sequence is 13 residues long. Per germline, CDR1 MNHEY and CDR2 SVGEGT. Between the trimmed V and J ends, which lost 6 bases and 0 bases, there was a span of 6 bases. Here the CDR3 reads CASSVNSNQPQHF. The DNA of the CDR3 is TGTGCCAGCAGCGTTAATAGCAATCAGCCCCAGCATTTT.

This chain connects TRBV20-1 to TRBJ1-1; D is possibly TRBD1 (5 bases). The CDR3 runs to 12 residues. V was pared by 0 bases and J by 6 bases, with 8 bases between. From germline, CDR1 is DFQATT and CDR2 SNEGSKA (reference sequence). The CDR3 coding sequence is TGCAGTGCTAGAGACAGGGTCTCTGAAGCTTTCTTT. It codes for CSARDRVSEAFF.

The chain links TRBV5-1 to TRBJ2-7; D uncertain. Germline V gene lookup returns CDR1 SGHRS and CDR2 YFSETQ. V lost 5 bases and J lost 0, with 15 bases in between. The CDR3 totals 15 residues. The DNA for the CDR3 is TGCGCCAGCAGTAACCCCCTTAGGAGCTCCTACGAGCAGTACTTC. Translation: CASSNPLRSSYEQYF.

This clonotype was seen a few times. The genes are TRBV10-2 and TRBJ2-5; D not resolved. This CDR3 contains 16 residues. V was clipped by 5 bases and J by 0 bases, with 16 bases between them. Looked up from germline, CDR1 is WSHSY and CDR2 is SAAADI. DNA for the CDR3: TGCGCCAGCAGTCCCTTCACGAAGGTCCACCAAGAGACCCAGTACTTC. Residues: CASSPFTKVHQETQYF.

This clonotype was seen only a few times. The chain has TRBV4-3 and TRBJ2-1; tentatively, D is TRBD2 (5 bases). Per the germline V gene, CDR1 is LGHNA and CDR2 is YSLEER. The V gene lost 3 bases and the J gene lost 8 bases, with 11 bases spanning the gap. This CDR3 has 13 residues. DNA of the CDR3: TGCGCCAGCAGCCAGAGCGGTAGCTATGAGCAGTTCTTC. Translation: CASSQSGSYEQFF.

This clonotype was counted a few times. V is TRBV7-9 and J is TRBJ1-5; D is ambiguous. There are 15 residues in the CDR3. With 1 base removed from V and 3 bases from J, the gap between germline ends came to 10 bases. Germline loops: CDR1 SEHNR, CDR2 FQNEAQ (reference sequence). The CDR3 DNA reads TGTGCCAGCAGCTTAGTCAGCGATGACAATCAGCCCCAGCATTTT. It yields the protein CASSLVSDDNQPQHF.

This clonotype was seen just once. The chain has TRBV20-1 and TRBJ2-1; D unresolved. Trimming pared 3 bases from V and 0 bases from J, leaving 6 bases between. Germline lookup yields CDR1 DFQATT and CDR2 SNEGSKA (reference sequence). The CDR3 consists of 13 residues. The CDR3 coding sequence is TGCAGTGCTAGTGTCTTCTCCTACAATGAGCAGTTCTTC. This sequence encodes CSASVFSYNEQFF.

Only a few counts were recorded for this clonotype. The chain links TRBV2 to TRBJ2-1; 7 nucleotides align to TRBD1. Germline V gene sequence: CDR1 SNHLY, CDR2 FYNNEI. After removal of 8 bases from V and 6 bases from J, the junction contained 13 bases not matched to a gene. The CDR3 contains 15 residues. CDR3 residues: CASPRRDSPFNEQFF. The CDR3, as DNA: TGTGCCAGCCCGAGAAGGGACAGTCCCTTCAATGAGCAGTTCTTC.

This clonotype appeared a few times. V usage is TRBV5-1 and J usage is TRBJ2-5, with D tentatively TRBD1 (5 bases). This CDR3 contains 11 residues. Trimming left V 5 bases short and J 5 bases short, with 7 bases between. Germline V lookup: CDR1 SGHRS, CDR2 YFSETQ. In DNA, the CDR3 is TGCGCCAGCAGAGGGGTTGAGACCCAGTACTTC. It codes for CASRGVETQYF.

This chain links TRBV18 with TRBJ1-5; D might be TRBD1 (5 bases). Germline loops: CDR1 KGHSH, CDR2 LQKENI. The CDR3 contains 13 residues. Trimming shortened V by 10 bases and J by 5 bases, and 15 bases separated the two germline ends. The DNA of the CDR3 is TGTGCCACTCGGGGGGATGAGGATCAGCCCCAGCATTTT. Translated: CATRGDEDQPQHF.

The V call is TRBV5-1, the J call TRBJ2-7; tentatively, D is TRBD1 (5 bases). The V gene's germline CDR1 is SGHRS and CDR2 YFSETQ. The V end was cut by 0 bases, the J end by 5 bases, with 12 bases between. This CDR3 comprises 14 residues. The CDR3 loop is CASSLEAGIHEQYF. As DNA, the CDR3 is TGCGCCAGCAGCTTGGAGGCAGGGATCCACGAGCAGTACTTC.

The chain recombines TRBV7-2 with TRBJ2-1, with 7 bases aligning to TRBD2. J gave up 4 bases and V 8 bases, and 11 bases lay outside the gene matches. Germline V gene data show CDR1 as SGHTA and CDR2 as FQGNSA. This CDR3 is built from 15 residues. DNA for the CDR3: TGTGCCAGCCGAGAGACTAGCACGAGTTACAATGAGCAGTTCTTC. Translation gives CASRETSTSYNEQFF.

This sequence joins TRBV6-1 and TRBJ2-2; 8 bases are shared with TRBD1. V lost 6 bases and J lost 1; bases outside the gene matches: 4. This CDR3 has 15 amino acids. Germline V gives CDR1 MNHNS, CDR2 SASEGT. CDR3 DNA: TGTGCCAGCAGACGGGACAGGATGAACACCGGGGAGCTGTTTTTT. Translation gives CASRRDRMNTGELFF.

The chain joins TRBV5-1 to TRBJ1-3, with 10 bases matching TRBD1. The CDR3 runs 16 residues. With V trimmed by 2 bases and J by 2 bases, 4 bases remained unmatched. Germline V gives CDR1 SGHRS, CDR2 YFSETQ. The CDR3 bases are TGCGCCAGCAGCTTACGACAGGGGGCAGCTGGAAACACCATATATTTT. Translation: CASSLRQGAAGNTIYF.

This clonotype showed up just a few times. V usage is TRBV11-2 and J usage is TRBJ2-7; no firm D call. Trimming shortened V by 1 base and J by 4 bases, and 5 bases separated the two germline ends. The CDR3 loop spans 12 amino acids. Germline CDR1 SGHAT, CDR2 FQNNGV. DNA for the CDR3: TGTGCCAGCAGCTTAGCCCTTTACGAGCAGTACTTC. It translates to CASSLALYEQYF.